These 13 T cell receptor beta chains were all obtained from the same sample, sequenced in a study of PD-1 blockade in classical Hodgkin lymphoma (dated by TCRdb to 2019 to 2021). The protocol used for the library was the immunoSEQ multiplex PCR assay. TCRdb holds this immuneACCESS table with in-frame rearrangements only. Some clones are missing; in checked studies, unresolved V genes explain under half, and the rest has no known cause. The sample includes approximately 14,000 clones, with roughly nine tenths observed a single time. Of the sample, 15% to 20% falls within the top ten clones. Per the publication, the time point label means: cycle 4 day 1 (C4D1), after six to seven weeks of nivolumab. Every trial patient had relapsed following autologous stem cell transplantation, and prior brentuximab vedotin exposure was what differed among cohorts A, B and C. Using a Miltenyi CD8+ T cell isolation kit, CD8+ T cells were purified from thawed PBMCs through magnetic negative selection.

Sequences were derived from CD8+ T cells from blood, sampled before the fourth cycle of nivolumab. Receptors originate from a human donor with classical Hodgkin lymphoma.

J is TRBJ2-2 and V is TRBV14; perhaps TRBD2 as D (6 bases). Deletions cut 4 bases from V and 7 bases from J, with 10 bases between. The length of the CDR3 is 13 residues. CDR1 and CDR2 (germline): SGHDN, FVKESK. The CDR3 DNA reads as TGTGCCAGCAGCCTAGGTAGCGGCGGGGAGCTGTTTTTT. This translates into CASSLGSGGELFF.

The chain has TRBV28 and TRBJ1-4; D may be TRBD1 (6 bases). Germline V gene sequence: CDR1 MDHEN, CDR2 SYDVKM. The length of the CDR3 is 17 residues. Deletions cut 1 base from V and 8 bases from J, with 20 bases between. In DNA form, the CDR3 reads TGTGCCAGCAGTTTATCCTCACCGGACAGCACACAAGAAAAACTGTTTTTT. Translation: CASSLSSPDSTQEKLFF.

The CDR3, as DNA: TGTGCCAGCAGCACCGGACTAGCGGGAGCATTCTATGAGCAGTTCTTC. Translation gives CASSTGLAGAFYEQFF. The chain recombines TRBV7-6 with TRBJ2-1, with 13 bases fitting TRBD2. V was clipped by 5 bases and J by 8 bases; unmatched bases: 9. The CDR3 has 16 residues. The germline CDR1 and CDR2 sequences are SGHVS and FNYEAQ.

The DNA of the CDR3 is TGTGCCAGCAGTGAACGATGGGCCGGGGAGCTGTTTTTT. It encodes CASSERWAGELFF. This chain connects TRBV2 to TRBJ2-2, with D unclear. CDR3 length: 13 residues. CDR1 and CDR2 from the germline V gene are SNHLY and FYNNEI. Trimming removed 2 bases from V and 6 bases from J, with 7 bases in between.

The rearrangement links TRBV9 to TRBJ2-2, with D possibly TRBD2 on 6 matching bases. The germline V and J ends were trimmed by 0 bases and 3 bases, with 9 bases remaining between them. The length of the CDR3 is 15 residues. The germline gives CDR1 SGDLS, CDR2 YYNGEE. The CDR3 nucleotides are TGTGCCAGCAGCGTAGAGGGCGGGGACACCGGGGAGCTGTTTTTT. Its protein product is CASSVEGGDTGELFF.

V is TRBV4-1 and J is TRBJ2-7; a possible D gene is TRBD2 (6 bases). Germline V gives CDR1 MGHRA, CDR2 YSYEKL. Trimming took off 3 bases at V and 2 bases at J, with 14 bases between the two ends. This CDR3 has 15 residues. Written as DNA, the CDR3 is TGCGCCAGCAGCCACGACCGGGACTTTGCCTACGAGCAGTACTTC. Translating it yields CASSHDRDFAYEQYF.

The CDR3 here is CASRRTGEDYGYTF. DNA for the CDR3: TGTGCCAGTAGGAGGACAGGGGAAGACTATGGCTACACCTTC. The V gene is TRBV19, the J gene TRBJ1-2; 9 nucleotides line up with TRBD1. The germline V gene encodes CDR1 LNHDA and CDR2 SQIVND (reference sequence). The CDR3 spans 14 residues. V trimming: 6 bases; J trimming: 3 bases; junction bases outside the gene matches: 5.

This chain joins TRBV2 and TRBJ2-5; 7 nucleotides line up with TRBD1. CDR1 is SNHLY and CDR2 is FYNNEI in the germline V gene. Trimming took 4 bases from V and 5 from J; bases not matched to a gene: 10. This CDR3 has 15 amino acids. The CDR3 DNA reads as TGTGCCAGCAGTGGGGAACACAGGGGTTTGGAGACCCAGTACTTC. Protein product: CASSGEHRGLETQYF.

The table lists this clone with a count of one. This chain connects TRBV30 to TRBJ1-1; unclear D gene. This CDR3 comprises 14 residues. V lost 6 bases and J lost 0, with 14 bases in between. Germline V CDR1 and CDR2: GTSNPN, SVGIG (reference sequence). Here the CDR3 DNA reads TGTGCCTGCGAATCCAGGTGCATGAACACTGAAGCTTTCTTT. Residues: CACESRCMNTEAFF.

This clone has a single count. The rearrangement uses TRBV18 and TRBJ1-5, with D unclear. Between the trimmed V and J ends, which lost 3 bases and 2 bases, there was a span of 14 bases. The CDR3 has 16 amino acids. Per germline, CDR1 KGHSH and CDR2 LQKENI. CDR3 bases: TGTGCCAGCTCACCCGCGTCAATCCCTGGCAATCAGCCCCAGCATTTT. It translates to CASSPASIPGNQPQHF.

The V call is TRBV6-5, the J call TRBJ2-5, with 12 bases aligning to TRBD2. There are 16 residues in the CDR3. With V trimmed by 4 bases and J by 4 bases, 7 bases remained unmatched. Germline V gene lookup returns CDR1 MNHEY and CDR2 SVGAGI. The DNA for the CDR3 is TGTGCCAGCAGTTCCCGGGCTAGCGGGGGGGTAGAGACCCAGTACTTC. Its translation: CASSSRASGGVETQYF.

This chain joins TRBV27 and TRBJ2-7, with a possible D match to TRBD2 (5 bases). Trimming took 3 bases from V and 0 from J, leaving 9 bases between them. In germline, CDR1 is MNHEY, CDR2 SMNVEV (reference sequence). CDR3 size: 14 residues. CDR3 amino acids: CASSFGESSYEQYF. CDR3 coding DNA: TGTGCCAGCAGTTTCGGGGAGAGCTCCTACGAGCAGTACTTC.

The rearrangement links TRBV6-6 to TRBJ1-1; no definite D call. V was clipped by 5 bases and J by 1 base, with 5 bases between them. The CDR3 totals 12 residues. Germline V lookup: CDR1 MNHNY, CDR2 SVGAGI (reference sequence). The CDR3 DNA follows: TGTGCCAGCAGTACCAAGAACACTGAAGCTTTCTTT. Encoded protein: CASSTKNTEAFF.